This TCR beta chain was sequenced in a study of OX40 agonist ivuxolimab in advanced cancers. Study in general: Ivuxolimab, an antibody that agonizes OX40 (CD134), was administered to the patients. Dose-escalation patients suffered from hepatocellular carcinoma, melanoma, renal cell or head and neck cancer. Study outcomes and limitations: At 0.1-3.0 mg/kg, partial responders had clonal expansion among the lowest observed.

For this clone: Its target is not known.

The junction had 9 bases not matched to a gene; V was cut back by 4 bases and J by 7 bases. Germline V CDR1 and CDR2: SGHDT, YYEEEE. CDR3 length: 15 amino acids. Measured with immunoSEQ multiplex PCR; TCRdb has only the in-frame clones, and not every one. The repertoire holds about 26,000 clones, with around 79% as singletons. This clonotype originated in an adult with an advanced solid tumor such as melanoma, head and neck, liver or kidney cancer. Sequences were derived from CD4+ or CD8+ T cells sorted from blood, sampled in a trial of the OX40 agonist ivuxolimab. The genes are TRBV5-6 and TRBJ2-1, with 9 bases matching TRBD2. In nucleotides, the CDR3 is TGTGCCAGCAGCCCTCGGCCTAGCGGGAAAAATGAGCAGTTCTTC. This sequence encodes CASSPRPSGKNEQFF.